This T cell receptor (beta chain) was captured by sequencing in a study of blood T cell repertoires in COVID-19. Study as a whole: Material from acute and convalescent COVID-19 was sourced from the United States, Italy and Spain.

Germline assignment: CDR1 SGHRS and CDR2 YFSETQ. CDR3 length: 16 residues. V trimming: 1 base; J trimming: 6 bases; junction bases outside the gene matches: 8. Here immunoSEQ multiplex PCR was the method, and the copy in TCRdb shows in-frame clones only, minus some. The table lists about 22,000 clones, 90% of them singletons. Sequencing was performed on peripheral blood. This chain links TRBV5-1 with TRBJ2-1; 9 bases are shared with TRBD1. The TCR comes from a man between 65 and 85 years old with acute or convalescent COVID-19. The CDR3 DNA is TGCGCCAGCAGCTTGCAAGGGACAGGGATACGCAATGAGCAGTTCTTC. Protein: CASSLQGTGIRNEQFF.